The entry that follows covers one T cell receptor (beta chain) sequence. Its antigen is still unknown. These data originate in a study of cytomegalovirus exposure and HLA in healthy donors. Across the study: The use of the same platform for the roughly 110 validation repertoires and the 550 to 850 first-cohort repertoires was reported by a later analysis.

Profiled with immunoSEQ multiplex PCR; TCRdb holds only in-frame clones, not every one. The table shows fewer than 200,000 clones, with 91% occurring only once. General study points: Among TCR sequences, most were rare, though some public TCRs appeared in many donors.

CDR1 is SEHNR and CDR2 is FQNEAQ in the germline V gene (reference sequence). Trimming took off 8 bases at V and 0 bases at J, with 10 bases between the two ends. This CDR3 region has 13 residues. V and J are TRBV7-9 and TRBJ1-1; no clear D gene. Sequenced: PBMCs. The clonotype comes from a woman in her late teens or twenties in good health and CMV-seropositive. The CDR3 region is CASLTDLNTEAFF. In DNA, the CDR3 is TGTGCCAGCCTAACCGACTTGAACACTGAAGCTTTCTTT. Combining the CDR3 with reference TRBV7-9 and TRBJ1-1 gives the whole variable domain DTGVSQNPRHKITKRGQNVTFRCDPISEHNRLYWYRQTLGQGPEFLTYFQNEAQLEKSRLLSDRFSAERPKGSFSTLEIQRTEQGDSAMYLCASLTDLNTEAFFGQGTRLTVV.